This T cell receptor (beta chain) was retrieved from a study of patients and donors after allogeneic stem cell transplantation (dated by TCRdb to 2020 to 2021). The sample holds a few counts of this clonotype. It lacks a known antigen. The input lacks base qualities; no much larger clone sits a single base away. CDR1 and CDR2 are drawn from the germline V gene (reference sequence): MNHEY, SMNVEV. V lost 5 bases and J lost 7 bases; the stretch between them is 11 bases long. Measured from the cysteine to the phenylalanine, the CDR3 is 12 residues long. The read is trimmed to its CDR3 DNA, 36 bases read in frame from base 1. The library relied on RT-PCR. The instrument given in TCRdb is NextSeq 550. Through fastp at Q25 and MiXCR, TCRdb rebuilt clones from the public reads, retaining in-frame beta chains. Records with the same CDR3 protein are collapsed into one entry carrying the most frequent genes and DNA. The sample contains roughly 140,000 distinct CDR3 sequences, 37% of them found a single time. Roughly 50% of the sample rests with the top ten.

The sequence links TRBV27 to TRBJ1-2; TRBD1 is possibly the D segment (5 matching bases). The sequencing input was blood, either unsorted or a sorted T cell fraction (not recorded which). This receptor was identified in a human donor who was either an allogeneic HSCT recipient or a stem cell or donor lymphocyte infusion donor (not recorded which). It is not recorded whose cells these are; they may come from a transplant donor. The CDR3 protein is CASSTGGSGYTF. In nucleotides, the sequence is TGTGCCAGCAGTACGGGGGGGTCTGGCTACACCTTC.